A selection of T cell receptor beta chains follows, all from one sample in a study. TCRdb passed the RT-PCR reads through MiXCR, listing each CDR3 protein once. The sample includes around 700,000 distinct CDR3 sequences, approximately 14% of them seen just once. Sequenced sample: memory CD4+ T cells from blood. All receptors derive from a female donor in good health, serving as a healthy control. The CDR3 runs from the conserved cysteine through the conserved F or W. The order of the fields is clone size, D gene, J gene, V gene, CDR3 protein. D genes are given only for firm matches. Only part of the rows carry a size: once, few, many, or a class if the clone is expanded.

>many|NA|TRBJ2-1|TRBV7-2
CASSLARAVGDEQFF
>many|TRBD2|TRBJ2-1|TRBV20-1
CSARDTGGYNEQFF
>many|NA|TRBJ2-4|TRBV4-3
CASSQEHPGGIQYF
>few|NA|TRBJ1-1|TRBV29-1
CSVALNTEAFF
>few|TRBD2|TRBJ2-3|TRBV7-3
CASSSRQAGGEDTQYF
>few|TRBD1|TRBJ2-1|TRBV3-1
CASSQLGTDNEQFF
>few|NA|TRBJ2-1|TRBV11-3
CASSPGRGSGNEQFF
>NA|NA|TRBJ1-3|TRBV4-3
CASSRTVLKGASGNTIYF
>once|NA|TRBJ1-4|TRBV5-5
CASSFQHNNEKLFF
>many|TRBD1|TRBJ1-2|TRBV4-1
CASSQEWDRNFNYGYTF
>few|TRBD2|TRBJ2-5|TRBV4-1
CASSQNPGLAGEETQYF
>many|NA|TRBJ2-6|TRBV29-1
CSVGTTAGANVLTF
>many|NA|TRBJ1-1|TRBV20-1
CSAGIQGGTEAFF
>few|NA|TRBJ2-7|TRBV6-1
CASSESRVGEQYF
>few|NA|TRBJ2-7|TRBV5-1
CASSPRLENYEQYF
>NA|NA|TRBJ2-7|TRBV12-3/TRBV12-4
CASSLEPTSSYEQYF
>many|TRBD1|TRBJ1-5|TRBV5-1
CASRQGSNQPQHF
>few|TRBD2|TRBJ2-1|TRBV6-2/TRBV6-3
CASSPGGAGNNEQFF
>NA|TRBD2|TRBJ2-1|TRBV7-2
CASSSQLAGGLNEQFF
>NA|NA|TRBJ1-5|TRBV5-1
CASSLGQSQNQPQHF
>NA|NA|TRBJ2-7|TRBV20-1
CSARDSLTARTANYEQYF
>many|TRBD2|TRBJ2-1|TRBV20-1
CSARKGTRGESYNEQFF
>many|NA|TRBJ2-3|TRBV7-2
CASSPRVGETDTQYF
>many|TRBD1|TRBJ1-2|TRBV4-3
CASSQGWAGGNYGYTF
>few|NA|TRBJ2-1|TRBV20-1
CSAWESNSYNEQFF
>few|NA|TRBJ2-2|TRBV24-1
CAIRGGKANTGELFF
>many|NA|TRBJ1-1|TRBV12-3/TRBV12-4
CASSLATAGREAFF
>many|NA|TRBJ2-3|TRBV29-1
CSVDRTENTDTQYF
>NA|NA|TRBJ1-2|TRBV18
CASSPNSPSTSDYGYTF
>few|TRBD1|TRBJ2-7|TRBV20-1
CSAAPGQAYYEQYF
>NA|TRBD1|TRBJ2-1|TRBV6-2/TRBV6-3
CASSRGTGEAFF
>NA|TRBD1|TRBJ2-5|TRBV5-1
CASSSGQLYQETQYF
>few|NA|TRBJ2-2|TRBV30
CASRQGFGELFF
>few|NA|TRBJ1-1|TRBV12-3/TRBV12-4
CASSFRGRGSTEAFF
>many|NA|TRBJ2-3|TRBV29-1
CSVHGASTDTQYF
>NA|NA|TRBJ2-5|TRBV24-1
CATSDTTGYQETQYF
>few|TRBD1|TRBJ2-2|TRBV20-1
CSAPLVGDRGNTGELFF
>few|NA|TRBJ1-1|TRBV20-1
CSARDRRVRGTEAFF
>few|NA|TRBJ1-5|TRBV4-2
CASSQDLGQAQHQPQHF
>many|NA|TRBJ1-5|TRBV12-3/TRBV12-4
CASTEGGPQHF
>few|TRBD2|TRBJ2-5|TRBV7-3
CASSRDGGSGETQYF
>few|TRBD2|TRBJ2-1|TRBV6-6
CASSYSLGVAGEPRKFF
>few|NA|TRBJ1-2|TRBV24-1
CATSDPRGAGYTF
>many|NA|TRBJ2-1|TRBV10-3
CAIQGSGNEQFF
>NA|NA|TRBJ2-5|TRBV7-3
CASSAPGRQETQYF
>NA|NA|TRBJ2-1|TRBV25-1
CASNPAPPQFF
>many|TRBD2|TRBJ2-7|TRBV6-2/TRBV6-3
CASSYNPGTSGTYEQYF
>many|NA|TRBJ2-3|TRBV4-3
CASSQEPSSLGPVVSDTQYF
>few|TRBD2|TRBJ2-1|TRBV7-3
CASSSGLAGGIEQFF
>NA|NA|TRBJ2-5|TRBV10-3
CAISSGTEKETQYF